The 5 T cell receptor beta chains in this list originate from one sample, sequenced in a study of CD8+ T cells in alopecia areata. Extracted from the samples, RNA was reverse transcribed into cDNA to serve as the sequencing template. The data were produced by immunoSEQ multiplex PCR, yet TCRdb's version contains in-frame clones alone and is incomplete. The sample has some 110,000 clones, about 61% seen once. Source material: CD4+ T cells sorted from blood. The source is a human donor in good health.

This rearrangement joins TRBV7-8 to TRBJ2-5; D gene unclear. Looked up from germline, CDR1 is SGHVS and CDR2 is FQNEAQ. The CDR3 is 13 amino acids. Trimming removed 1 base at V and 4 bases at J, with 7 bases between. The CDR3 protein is CASSLVGGETQYF. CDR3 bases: TGTGCCAGCAGCTTAGTTGGCGGAGAGACCCAGTACTTC.

The CDR3 here is CASSARQGWETQYF. The CDR3 bases are TGTGCCAGCAGTGCCAGACAGGGGTGGGAGACCCAGTACTTC. V usage is TRBV6-1 and J usage is TRBJ2-5; TRBD1 matches at 8 bases. Germline assignment: CDR1 MNHNS and CDR2 SASEGT. The CDR3 sequence is 14 residues long. V shed 4 bases and J 5 bases; nucleotides not matched to a gene: 6.

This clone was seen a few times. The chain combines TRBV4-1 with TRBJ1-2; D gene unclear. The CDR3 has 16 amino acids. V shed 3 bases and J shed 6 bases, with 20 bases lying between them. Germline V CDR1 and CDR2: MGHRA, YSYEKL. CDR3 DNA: TGCGCCAGCAGCCAGGCGACGTGGGATAGGGATCATGGCTACACCTTC. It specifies CASSQATWDRDHGYTF.

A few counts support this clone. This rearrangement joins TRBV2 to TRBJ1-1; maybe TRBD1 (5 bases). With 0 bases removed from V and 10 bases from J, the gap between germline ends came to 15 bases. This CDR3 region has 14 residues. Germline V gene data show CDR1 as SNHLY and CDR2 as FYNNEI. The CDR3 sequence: CASSEAQRGKGAFF. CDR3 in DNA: TGTGCCAGCAGTGAAGCGCAAAGGGGCAAGGGAGCTTTCTTT.

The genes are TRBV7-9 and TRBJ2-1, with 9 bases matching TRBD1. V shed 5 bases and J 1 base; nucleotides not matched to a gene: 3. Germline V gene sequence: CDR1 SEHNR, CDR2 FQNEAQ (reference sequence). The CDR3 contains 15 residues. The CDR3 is CASSHDRGSYNEQFF. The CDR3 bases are TGTGCCAGCAGCCACGACAGGGGGTCCTACAATGAGCAGTTCTTC.